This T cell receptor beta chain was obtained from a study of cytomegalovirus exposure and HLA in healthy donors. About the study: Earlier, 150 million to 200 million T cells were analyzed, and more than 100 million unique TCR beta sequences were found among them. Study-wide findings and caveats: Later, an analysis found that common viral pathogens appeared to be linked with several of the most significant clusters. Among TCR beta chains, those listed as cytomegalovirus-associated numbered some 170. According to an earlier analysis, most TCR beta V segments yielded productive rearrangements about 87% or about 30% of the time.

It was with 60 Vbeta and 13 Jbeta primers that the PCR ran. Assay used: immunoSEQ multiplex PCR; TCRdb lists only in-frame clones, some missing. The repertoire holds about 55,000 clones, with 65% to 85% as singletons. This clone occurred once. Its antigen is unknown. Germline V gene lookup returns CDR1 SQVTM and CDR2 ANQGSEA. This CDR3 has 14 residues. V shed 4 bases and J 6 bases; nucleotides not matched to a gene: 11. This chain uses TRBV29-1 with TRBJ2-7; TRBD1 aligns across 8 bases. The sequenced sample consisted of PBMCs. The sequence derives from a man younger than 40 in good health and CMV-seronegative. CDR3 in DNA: TGCAGCGTTGGTTCCCCGGGACAGGCTCGCGAGCAGTACTTC. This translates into CSVGSPGQAREQYF.